Detailed here is one T cell receptor (beta chain). Which antigen it targets is not known. One base away there is no much larger clone; base qualities are not given. Looking up the germline V gene yields CDR1 SGHAT and CDR2 FQNNGV. The V end gives up 1 base and the J end 2 bases, leaving 3 bases in the junction not matched to a gene. Its CDR3 holds 15 amino acids, cysteine through phenylalanine. Only the CDR3 DNA is retained, 45 bases long and in frame from the first base. To sequence the TCRbeta CDR3 region, genomic DNA was isolated from the sorted cells. The immunoSEQ Assay was used to sequence the TCRbeta CDR3 regions. Here the immuneACCESS table is served through TCRdb, limited to in-frame sequences with V and J called. Missing clones are a known gap in these copies; in checked studies unresolved V genes cover under half, and the rest lacks a known reason. Across this sample there are some 67,000 clones, with approximately 81% seen only once. The ten largest clones add up to 0.83% of the sample.

The trial excluded patients who had a history of autoimmune disease or who were on systemic immunosuppression. Peripheral blood for TCR sequencing was collected from all dose cohorts at baseline, on cycle 4 day 1, and on cycle 7 day 1. The samples were drawn from a first-in-human, open-label, multicenter phase I dose-escalation trial of ivuxolimab. Adults with locally advanced or metastatic melanoma, renal cell, hepatocellular, or head and neck squamous cell carcinoma were enrolled in the trial. Before TCR sequencing, CD4+ T cells and CD8+ T cells were sorted from peripheral blood as separate populations. This entry is derived from a study of OX40 agonist ivuxolimab in advanced cancers. Notes on the research overall: Ivuxolimab was a fully human IgG2 agonistic monoclonal antibody targeting the costimulatory receptor OX40 (CD134). Intravenous ivuxolimab was administered to patients every 2 weeks at six dose levels: 0.01, 0.1, 0.3, 1.5, 3 and 10 mg/kg. Of the approximately 50 patients in dose escalation, 19 had hepatocellular carcinoma, about 15 had melanoma, 9 had renal cell carcinoma and 9 had head and neck cancer. A male proportion of 82.7% and a mean age of about 60 years, ranging from about 23 to 79, were recorded for the dose-escalation cohort. Prior anti-PD-1, anti-PD-L1 or anti-CTLA-4 therapy was permitted, and checkpoint inhibitors had been received by about 37% of dose-escalation patients. Partial responses occurred in three dose-escalation patients, of whom one had hepatocellular carcinoma and two had cutaneous melanoma. Peripheral TCRbeta sequencing aimed to test whether ivuxolimab altered TCR sequence diversity and caused clonal T-cell expansion. The paper describes the monotherapy dose-escalation part (N = 52 patients) of the phase I trial of ivuxolimab.

The paper as a whole reports these results and caveats: In partial responders in the 0.1-3.0 mg/kg groups, normalized peripheral clonal expansion was found to be among the lowest, especially among CD8+ T cells. Antigen specificity was not determined for the clonally expanded peripheral T cells. Low levels of normalized T-cell clonal expansion were also seen in some patients who did not respond. At doses from 0.1 to 3.0 mg/kg, clonal expansion was seen in both CD4+ and CD8+ blood T cells between baseline and week 6. After ivuxolimab, CD8+ T cells had more expanded clones than CD4+ T cells on average.

The sample was CD4+ or CD8+ T cells sorted from blood, taken in a trial of the OX40 agonist ivuxolimab. The receptor was isolated from an adult with an advanced solid tumor such as melanoma, head and neck, liver or kidney cancer. This receptor chain uses TRBV11-2 and TRBJ2-3; 7 junctional bases match TRBD2. This receptor has the CDR3 CASSLAGGITDTQYF. The bases read TGTGCCAGCAGCTTAGCGGGGGGAATCACAGATACGCAGTATTTT. Beyond the CDR3, the reference TRBV11-2 and TRBJ2-3 genes provide the residues; the full variable domain reads: EAGVAQSPRYKIIEKRQSVAFWCNPISGHATLYWYQQILGQGPKLLIQFQNNGVVDDSQLPKDRFSAERLKGVDSTLKIQPAKLEDSAVYLCASSLAGGITDTQYFGPGTRLTVL.